These 9 T cell receptor beta chains came from one sample sequenced in a study of radiotherapy plus CTLA-4 blockade in lung cancer. The method was immunoSEQ multiplex PCR; TCRdb's version includes in-frame clones alone and lacks a portion of them. The data contain approximately 33,000 clones, approximately 80% of them singletons. The specimen comprised peripheral blood, sampled from a patient treated with radiotherapy plus ipilimumab. The receptors derive from a human donor with non-small cell lung cancer who had stable disease on radiotherapy plus ipilimumab.

The rearrangement uses TRBV6-1 and TRBJ1-1, with TRBD1 matching over 8 bases. CDR3 length: 15 residues. Losses at the gene ends were 4 bases for V and 1 base for J; bases not matched to a gene: 5. Germline V gives CDR1 MNHNS, CDR2 SASEGT. DNA for the CDR3: TGTGCCAGCAGTGCTAACAGGGGGAAGAACACTGAAGCTTTCTTT. Protein sequence: CASSANRGKNTEAFF.

The chain links TRBV6-5 to TRBJ2-7, with D uncertain. Trimming cost V 8 bases and J 2 bases, with 13 bases left between them. This CDR3 comprises 13 residues. The germline V gene has CDR1 MNHEY and CDR2 SVGAGI. The CDR3 region is CASSTSYTYEQYV. In nucleotides, the CDR3 is TGTGCCAGCTCCACGTCTTATACCTACGAGCAGTACGTC.

The chain uses TRBV25-1 and TRBJ1-2; a weak D match, TRBD1 (5 bases). The CDR3 length is 15 residues. Germline lookup yields CDR1 MGHDK and CDR2 SYGVNS. The V and J ends lost 2 bases and 4 bases respectively, with 14 bases between them. CDR3: CASSEGSNRPYGYTF. The CDR3 bases are TGTGCCAGCAGTGAAGGGTCGAACAGGCCCTATGGCTACACCTTC.

This chain connects TRBV19 to TRBJ1-5; no firm D call. The germline V gene encodes CDR1 LNHDA and CDR2 SQIVND (reference sequence). Trimming shortened V by 4 bases and J by 7 bases, and 11 bases separated the two germline ends. This CDR3 is built from 13 residues. The CDR3 nucleotides read TGTGCCAGTAGTACGATGGAGAGCCAGCCCCAGCATTTT. Encoded protein: CASSTMESQPQHF. Supplemented by reference TRBV19 and TRBJ1-5, the full variable domain reads DGGITQSPKYLFRKEGQNVTLSCEQNLNHDAMYWYRQDPGQGLRLIYYSQIVNDFQKGDIAEGYSVSREKKESFPLTVTSAQKNPTAFYLCASSTMESQPQHFGDGTRLSIL.

This chain connects TRBV10-3 to TRBJ2-1, with D possibly TRBD2 on 5 matching bases. Trimming removed 0 bases at V and 5 bases at J, with 8 bases between. The CDR3 consists of 14 residues. Looked up from germline, CDR1 is ENHRY and CDR2 is SYGVKD. CDR3 sequence reads: CAISESRANNEQFF. The CDR3, as DNA: TGTGCCATCAGTGAGTCGAGGGCTAACAATGAGCAGTTCTTC.

The V gene is TRBV10-1, the J gene TRBJ2-2; D is unclear. The V end was cut by 5 bases, the J end by 5 bases, with 15 bases between. The CDR3 has 15 amino acids. Germline CDR1 reads WNHNN; CDR2 reads SYGVQD (reference sequence). The CDR3 reads CASSRNKGGTGELFF. The CDR3 nucleotides read TGCGCCAGCAGTCGGAATAAGGGTGGTACCGGGGAGCTGTTTTTT.

V and J are TRBV7-2 and TRBJ1-5, with 11 positions matching TRBD1. V shed 5 bases and J 0 bases; nucleotides not matched to a gene: 6. Germline V gene lookup returns CDR1 SGHTA and CDR2 FQGNSA. This CDR3 contains 17 residues. This CDR3 is CASSKDRGPYSNQPQHF. In nucleotides, the CDR3 is TGTGCCAGCAGCAAGGACAGGGGGCCCTATAGCAATCAGCCCCAGCATTTT.

In this sample, this clone turned up once. Distinct nucleotide sequences in the sample also encode this CDR3. For the CDR3, the DNA is TGTGCCAGCAGTTTATCGAGAACAGATACGCAGTATTTT. Its protein product is CASSLSRTDTQYF. This rearrangement joins TRBV27 to TRBJ2-3; D is ambiguous. This CDR3 is 13 amino acids long. Trimming pared 0 bases from V and 3 bases from J, leaving 4 bases between. The germline V gene encodes CDR1 MNHEY and CDR2 SMNVEV (reference sequence).

This chain uses TRBV4-1 with TRBJ1-5; a possible D gene is TRBD1 (6 bases). Germline V CDR1 and CDR2: MGHRA, YSYEKL. Trimming shortened V by 4 bases and J by 0 bases, and 19 bases separated the two germline ends. The CDR3 contains 18 residues. CDR3 coding DNA: TGCGCCAGCAGCCTACTAATGGACGGGGGCTATAGCAATCAGCCCCAGCATTTT. It encodes CASSLLMDGGYSNQPQHF.